The 17 T cell receptor beta chains below come from one sample, sequenced in a study of blood T cell repertoires in COVID-19. Only in-frame clones appear in the TCRdb table, and some are missing; sequencing was by immunoSEQ multiplex PCR. The sample yields 470,000 or so clones, 75% to 90% seen once. Sequencing input: peripheral blood. The receptors were sampled from a woman aged 30 to 39 with acute or convalescent COVID-19.

The chain has TRBV19 and TRBJ2-7, with 8 bases that match TRBD1. Germline V gives CDR1 LNHDA, CDR2 SQIVND (reference sequence). The CDR3 is 15 residues long. J was trimmed by 3 bases and V by 5 bases; bases with no gene match: 9. In DNA, the CDR3 is TGTGCCAGTAGTGCCCTAGGGGGACAGGTCTACGAGCAGTACTTC. It encodes CASSALGGQVYEQYF. Supplemented by reference TRBV19 and TRBJ2-7, the full variable domain reads DGGITQSPKYLFRKEGQNVTLSCEQNLNHDAMYWYRQDPGQGLRLIYYSQIVNDFQKGDIAEGYSVSREKKESFPLTVTSAQKNPTAFYLCASSALGGQVYEQYFGPGTRLTVT.

This rearrangement joins TRBV5-4 to TRBJ2-6; D perhaps matches TRBD1 (6 bases). CDR1 and CDR2 (germline): SGHNT, YYREEE (reference sequence). The CDR3 contains 17 residues. V was cut by 4 bases and J by 1 base, with 15 bases left in between. This chain's CDR3 is CASSEAHQGSGANVLTF. DNA for the CDR3: TGTGCCAGCAGCGAAGCTCATCAGGGGTCTGGGGCCAACGTCCTGACTTTC.

The gene calls are TRBV4-1 and TRBJ2-1, with 11 bases fitting TRBD1. The V gene's germline CDR1 is MGHRA and CDR2 YSYEKL. Unmatched junction bases numbered 6, after V lost 3 bases and J lost 8 bases. The CDR3 is made up of 15 amino acids. CDR3 nucleotide sequence: TGCGCCAGCAGCCAGGGACAGGGGGGGGGTCATGAGCAGTTCTTC. It yields the protein CASSQGQGGGHEQFF.

The chain carries TRBV19 and TRBJ2-2; 8 nucleotides agree with TRBD1. CDR3 size: 16 residues. Looked up from germline, CDR1 is LNHDA and CDR2 is SQIVND (reference sequence). V gave up 4 bases and J gave up 5 bases; unmatched junction bases: 9. CDR3 loop: CASSSPDRGGTGELFF. CDR3 DNA: TGTGCCAGTAGTAGCCCTGACAGGGGAGGAACCGGGGAGCTGTTTTTT.

J is TRBJ2-1 and V is TRBV27, with 9 bases matching TRBD2. This CDR3 spans 14 amino acids. Germline assignment: CDR1 MNHEY and CDR2 SMNVEV (reference sequence). V lost 5 bases to trimming and J lost 8 bases; unmatched junction nucleotides: 7. The CDR3 DNA reads as TGTGCCAGCAGTCCCCTACTAGCGGGCGATGAGCAGTTCTTC. As protein: CASSPLLAGDEQFF.

V is TRBV6-1 and J is TRBJ1-1; D is unclear. V was trimmed by 2 bases and J by 0 bases, leaving 7 bases between them. Germline CDR1 reads MNHNS; CDR2 reads SASEGT. This CDR3 contains 14 residues. Here the CDR3 DNA reads TGTGCCAGCAGTGAATTCAGTATGAACACTGAAGCTTTCTTT. Translating it yields CASSEFSMNTEAFF.

V usage is TRBV4-1 and J usage is TRBJ2-7, with 8 bases identical to TRBD1. The CDR3 contains 17 residues. V lost 4 bases, J lost 6 bases, and 17 bases stayed unmatched. Germline V CDR1 and CDR2: MGHRA, YSYEKL. The CDR3 DNA reads as TGCGCCAGCAGCCGCACCCTACCACGGGCAGGGGGCGGCGAGCAGTACTTC. This translates into CASSRTLPRAGGGEQYF.

This chain joins TRBV7-2 and TRBJ2-7, with 8 bases aligning to TRBD2. V trimming: 5 bases; J trimming: 3 bases; junction bases outside the gene matches: 9. The CDR3 is 15 amino acids. The germline gives CDR1 SGHTA, CDR2 FQGNSA. CDR3 sequence: CASSRSGTSGYEQYF. CDR3 nucleotide sequence: TGTGCCAGCAGCCGTAGCGGAACTAGCGGCTACGAGCAGTACTTC.

For this clone: The sample carries other DNA sequences with the same CDR3. The rearrangement uses TRBV11-2 and TRBJ2-5, with D uncertain. The germline V and J ends were trimmed by 5 bases and 5 bases, with 6 bases remaining between them. The CDR3 length is 11 residues. Germline CDR1 SGHAT, CDR2 FQNNGV. The CDR3 nucleotides read TGTGCCAGCAGCCCGCGGGAGACCCAGTACTTC. Translation: CASSPRETQYF.

The V gene is TRBV9, the J gene TRBJ2-1; D gene ambiguous. The V gene's germline CDR1 is SGDLS and CDR2 YYNGEE. The CDR3 contains 15 residues. Trimming cost V 1 base and J 7 bases, with 15 bases left between them. The CDR3 DNA reads as TGTGCCAGCAGCGTATCTGGTAGCATGGTGAATGAGCAGTTCTTC. This sequence encodes CASSVSGSMVNEQFF.

J is TRBJ1-6 and V is TRBV10-1; D is undetermined. The CDR3 spans 17 residues. The V gene lost 6 bases and the J gene lost 3 bases, with 18 bases spanning the gap. CDR1 is WNHNN, CDR2 SYGVQD, per germline (reference sequence). CDR3: CASRATPYIFYNSPLHF. In nucleotides, the CDR3 is TGCGCCAGCAGGGCGACACCCTACATCTTCTATAATTCACCCCTCCACTTT.

CDR3 protein: CASSQGLAARAKNIQYF. The DNA of the CDR3 is TGTGCCAGCAGCCAGGGACTAGCGGCGAGAGCCAAAAACATTCAGTACTTC. This chain links TRBV3-1 (or the pseudogene TRBV3-2) with TRBJ2-4; 11 bases match TRBD2. The ends lost 3 bases at V and 0 bases at J; junction bases unmatched: 4. Per the germline V gene, CDR1 is LGHDT and CDR2 is YNNKEL (reference sequence). The CDR3 extends over 17 amino acids.

This clone was seen only once. The V gene is TRBV6-2 or TRBV6-3, the J gene TRBJ1-5; D may be TRBD1 (6 bases). The CDR3 totals 18 residues. Germline V gene sequence: CDR1 MNHEY, CDR2 SVGEGT. Trimming removed 5 bases at V and 1 base at J, with 21 bases between. As DNA, the CDR3 is TGTGCCAGCAGTCGCCTGGGACCGACTCAGGGGAGCAATCAGCCCCAGCATTTT. It is translated as CASSRLGPTQGSNQPQHF.

The genes are TRBV6-2 or TRBV6-3 and TRBJ1-3; D is undetermined. Germline V lookup: CDR1 MNHEY, CDR2 SVGEGT. The CDR3 runs to 14 residues. Trimming shortened V by 2 bases and J by 0 bases, and 5 bases separated the two germline ends. The CDR3 DNA sequence: TGTGCCAGCAGTTACAGAGACTCTGGAAACACCATATATTTT. This sequence encodes CASSYRDSGNTIYF.

This clone was detected once. The V gene is TRBV3-1 (or the pseudogene TRBV3-2), the J gene TRBJ1-2; no clear D gene. The germline gives CDR1 LGHDT, CDR2 YNNKEL (reference sequence). The V end lost 1 base, the J end lost 7 bases, and 7 bases lay between the germline ends. This CDR3 has 12 amino acids. The DNA for the CDR3 is TGTGCCAGCAGCCAAGCGGGGATTGGCTACACCTTC. It is translated as CASSQAGIGYTF.

The chain uses TRBV7-2 and TRBJ1-2; no clear D. V dropped 2 bases and J dropped 2 bases, with 6 bases sitting between them. This CDR3 comprises 13 residues. Germline CDR1 and CDR2: SGHTA and FQGNSA. Here the CDR3 reads CASSLTVNYGYTF. The CDR3 region has the DNA TGTGCCAGCAGCTTAACAGTCAACTATGGCTACACCTTC. Full variable domain (outside the CDR3, taken from reference TRBV7-2 and TRBJ1-2): GAGVSQSPSNKVTEKGKDVELRCDPISGHTALYWYRQSLGQGLEFLIYFQGNSAPDKSGLPSDRFSAERTGGSVSTLTIQRTQQEDSAVYLCASSLTVNYGYTFGSGTRLTVV.

The genes are TRBV2 and TRBJ2-2; D is uncertain. Trimming removed 3 bases from V and 4 bases from J, with 12 bases in between. Germline V CDR1 and CDR2: SNHLY, FYNNEI. This CDR3 is built from 15 residues. The DNA for the CDR3 is TGTGCCAGCAGTGACTCCTGGCCCAGCACCGGGGAGCTGTTTTTT. Its translation: CASSDSWPSTGELFF.